Sequencing of this T cell receptor beta chain was carried out in a study of blood T cell repertoires in COVID-19. Study background: Specimens from acute and convalescent COVID-19 originated in the United States, Italy and Spain. From T cells, B-cell-depleted T cells, or PBMCs came the material, which was cDNA or gDNA.

Original processing methods: Amplifying reference gene primers gave estimates of nucleated cell counts. Here immunoSEQ multiplex PCR was the method, and the copy in TCRdb shows in-frame clones only, minus some. V, J and clone size are those of that table, while D and trimming were read from the DNA. The profile shows about 110,000 clones, around 80% of them singletons. The CDR3 runs 15 residues. Germline CDR1 is SGHNT and CDR2 is YYREEE (reference sequence). The V segment lost 4 bases and the J segment 2 bases; nucleotides outside the gene matches: 7. The source material was peripheral blood. The sequence was collected from an elderly woman with acute or convalescent COVID-19. The chain carries TRBV5-4 and TRBJ2-5; 8 nucleotides agree with TRBD1. The CDR3 sequence is CASSPRTGPQETQYF. In DNA, the CDR3 is TGTGCCAGCAGCCCACGGACAGGGCCACAAGAGACCCAGTACTTC.